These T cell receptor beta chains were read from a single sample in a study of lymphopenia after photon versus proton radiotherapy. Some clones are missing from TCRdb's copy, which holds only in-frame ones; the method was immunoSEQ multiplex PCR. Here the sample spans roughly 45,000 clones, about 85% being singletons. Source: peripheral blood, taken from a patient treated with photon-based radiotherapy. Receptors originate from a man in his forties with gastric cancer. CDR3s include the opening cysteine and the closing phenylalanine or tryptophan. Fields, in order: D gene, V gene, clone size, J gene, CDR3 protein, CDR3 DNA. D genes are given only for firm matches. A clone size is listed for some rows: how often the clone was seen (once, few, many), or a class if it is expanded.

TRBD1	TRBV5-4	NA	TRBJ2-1	CASSAQQGANEQFF	TGTGCCAGCAGCGCTCAACAGGGGGCGAATGAGCAGTTCTTC
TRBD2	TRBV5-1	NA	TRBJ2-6	CASSSLLAGLSGANVLTF	TGCGCCAGCAGCTCCCTACTAGCGGGGTTGTCTGGGGCCAACGTCCTGACTTTC
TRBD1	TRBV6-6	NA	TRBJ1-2	CASSPRQGNYGYTF	TGTGCCAGCAGTCCCCGACAGGGCAACTATGGCTACACCTTC
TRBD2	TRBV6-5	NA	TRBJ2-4	CASSYSGGGAKNIQYF	TGTGCCAGCAGTTACTCCGGCGGGGGAGCCAAAAACATTCAGTACTTC
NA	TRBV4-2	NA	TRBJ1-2	CASSQVAGGYGYTF	TGTGCCAGCAGCCAAGTGGCGGGAGGCTATGGCTACACCTTC
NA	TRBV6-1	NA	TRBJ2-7	CASSRRGEYEQYF	TGTGCCAGCAGTCGCAGGGGGGAATACGAGCAGTACTTC
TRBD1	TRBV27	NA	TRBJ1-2	CASRPQGDYGYTF	TGTGCCAGCAGGCCACAGGGGGACTATGGCTACACCTTC
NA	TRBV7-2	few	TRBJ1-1	CASRAASGYTEAFF	TGTGCCAGCAGGGCGGCTTCGGGGTACACTGAAGCTTTCTTT
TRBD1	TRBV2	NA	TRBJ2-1	CASSGGGQGGDEQFF	TGTGCCAGCAGTGGAGGGGGACAGGGCGGTGATGAGCAGTTCTTC
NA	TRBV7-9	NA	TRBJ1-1	CASSFLQGNTEAFF	TGTGCCAGCAGCTTCCTCCAGGGGAACACTGAAGCTTTCTTT
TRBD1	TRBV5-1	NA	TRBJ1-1	CASSPSGGTEAFF	TGCGCCAGCAGCCCATCAGGGGGCACTGAAGCTTTCTTT
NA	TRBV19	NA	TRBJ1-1	CASSFPRGTEAFF	TGTGCCAGTAGTTTCCCACGGGGCACTGAAGCTTTCTTT
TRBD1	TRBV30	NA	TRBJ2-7	CAWQQGGSYEQYF	TGTGCCTGGCAACAGGGGGGCTCCTACGAGCAGTACTTC
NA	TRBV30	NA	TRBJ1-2	CAWRERGTNGYTF	TGTGCCTGGAGGGAGCGGGGAACAAATGGCTACACCTTC
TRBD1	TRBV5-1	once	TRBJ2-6	CASSLQGASYGANVLTF	TGCGCCAGCAGCTTGCAGGGGGCGTCATATGGGGCCAACGTCCTGACTTTC
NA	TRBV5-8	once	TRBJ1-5	CASSHPVVNQPQHF	TGTGCCAGCAGCCACCCAGTCGTGAATCAGCCCCAGCATTTT
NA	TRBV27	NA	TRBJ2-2	CASSFAAWQADTGELFF	TGTGCCAGCAGTTTTGCCGCGTGGCAGGCAGACACCGGGGAGCTGTTTTTT
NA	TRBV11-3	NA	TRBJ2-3	CASSLGHRESTDTQYF	TGTGCCAGCAGCTTAGGCCACAGGGAGAGCACAGATACGCAGTATTTT
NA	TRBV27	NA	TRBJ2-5	CASSKGRSGSRGIQETQYF	TGTGCCAGCAGTAAGGGCAGGTCCGGAAGCCGCGGGATCCAAGAGACCCAGTACTTC
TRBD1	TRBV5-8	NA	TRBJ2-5	CASSIRQGWEETQYF	TGTGCCAGCAGCATAAGACAGGGTTGGGAAGAGACCCAGTACTTC
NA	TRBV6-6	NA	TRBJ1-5	CASSYRVIQPQHF	TGTGCCAGCAGTTACCGGGTAATCCAGCCCCAGCATTTT
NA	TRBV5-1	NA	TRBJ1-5	CASSPSIGIQSNQPQHF	TGCGCCAGCAGCCCGTCTATTGGGATTCAGAGCAATCAGCCCCAGCATTTT
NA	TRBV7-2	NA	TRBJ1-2	CASSLGRIDGYTF	TGTGCCAGCAGCTTAGGGCGGATTGATGGCTACACCTTC
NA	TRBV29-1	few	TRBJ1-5	CSVGGEATGQPQHF	TGCAGCGTTGGGGGTGAGGCAACGGGACAGCCCCAGCATTTT
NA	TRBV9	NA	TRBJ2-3	CASSVQGSTDTQYF	TGTGCCAGCAGCGTACAGGGGTCGACAGATACGCAGTATTTT
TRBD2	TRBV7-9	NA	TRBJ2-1	CASSSILAGGLDEQFF	TGTGCCAGCAGCTCAATTCTAGCGGGGGGGCTTGATGAGCAGTTCTTC
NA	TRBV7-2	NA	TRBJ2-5	CASTSFAGDEETQYF	TGTGCCAGCACCTCCTTTGCAGGCGATGAGGAGACCCAGTACTTC
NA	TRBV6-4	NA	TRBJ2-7	CAPAQAEWSYEQYF	TGTGCCCCCGCCCAGGCGGAATGGTCCTACGAGCAGTACTTC
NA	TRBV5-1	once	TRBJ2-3	CASSLEASGTDTQYF	TGCGCCAGCAGCTTGGAAGCTAGCGGCACAGATACGCAGTATTTT
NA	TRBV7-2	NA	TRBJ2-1	CASSQGLQRGNEQFF	TGTGCCAGCAGCCAGGGACTCCAGAGGGGGAATGAGCAGTTCTTC
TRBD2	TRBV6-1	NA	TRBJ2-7	CASKETSGPEQYF	TGTGCCAGCAAGGAGACTAGCGGGCCTGAGCAGTACTTC
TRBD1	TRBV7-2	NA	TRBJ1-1	CASSLGRTGGSEAFF	TGTGCCAGCAGCTTAGGTCGGACAGGGGGGTCTGAAGCTTTCTTT
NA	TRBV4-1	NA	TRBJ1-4	CASSLTTGGDEKLFF	TGCGCCAGCAGCCTTACGACCGGCGGGGATGAAAAACTGTTTTTT
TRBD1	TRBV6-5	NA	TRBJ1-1	CASSPGTASEAFF	TGTGCCAGCAGCCCCGGGACAGCGAGTGAAGCTTTCTTT
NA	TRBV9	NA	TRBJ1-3	CASSTDGSLGNTIYF	TGTGCCAGCAGCACGGACGGCAGCCTTGGAAACACCATATATTTT
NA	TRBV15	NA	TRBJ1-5	CATSRDNQPQHF	TGTGCCACCAGCAGAGACAATCAGCCCCAGCATTTT
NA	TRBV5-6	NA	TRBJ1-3	CASSWGPRSSGNTIYF	TGTGCCAGCAGCTGGGGACCGAGAAGCTCTGGAAACACCATATATTTT
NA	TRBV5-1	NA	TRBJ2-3	CASSFGGDTQYF	TGCGCCAGCAGCTTCGGGGGAGATACGCAGTATTTT
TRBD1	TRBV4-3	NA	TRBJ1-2	CASSQQGGDYGYTF	TGCGCCAGCAGCCAACAGGGGGGAGACTATGGCTACACCTTC
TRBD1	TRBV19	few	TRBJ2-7	CASGTGGYEQYF	TGTGCCAGCGGGACAGGGGGCTACGAGCAGTACTTC
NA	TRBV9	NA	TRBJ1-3	CASTVGGNAGNTIYF	TGTGCCAGCACCGTGGGGGGTAATGCTGGAAACACCATATATTTT
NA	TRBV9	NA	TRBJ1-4	CASSPGSREKLFF	TGTGCCAGCAGCCCCGGGTCAAGAGAAAAACTGTTTTTT
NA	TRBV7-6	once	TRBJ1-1	CASSLDAGHRDTEAFF	TGTGCCAGCAGCTTAGACGCGGGGCATAGGGACACTGAAGCTTTCTTT
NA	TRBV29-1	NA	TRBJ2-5	CSGKPSRVGETQYF	TGCAGCGGAAAGCCGTCGAGGGTAGGAGAGACCCAGTACTTC
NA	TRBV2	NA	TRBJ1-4	CASSEAPKGEKLFF	TGTGCCAGCAGTGAAGCCCCGAAAGGGGAAAAACTGTTTTTT
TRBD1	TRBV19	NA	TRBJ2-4	CASSIQGDIQYF	TGTGCCAGTAGTATACAGGGGGACATTCAGTACTTC
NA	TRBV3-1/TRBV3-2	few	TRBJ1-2	CATGGYTF	TGTGCCACTGGGGGCTACACCTTC
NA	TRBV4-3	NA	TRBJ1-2	CASSQDTQPSLGYTF	TGCGCCAGCAGCCAAGACACTCAGCCTTCCTTAGGCTACACCTTC
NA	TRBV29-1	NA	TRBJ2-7	CSVEGAQGGAPYEQYF	TGCAGCGTTGAGGGGGCACAGGGTGGGGCCCCCTACGAGCAGTACTTC
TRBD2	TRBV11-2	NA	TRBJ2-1	CASSLVKAGTSYNEQFF	TGTGCCAGCAGCTTAGTGAAAGCGGGGACCTCCTACAATGAGCAGTTCTTC
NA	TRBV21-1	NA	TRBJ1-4	CASSKGQAHEKLFF	TGTGCCAGCAGCAAGGGACAGGCGCATGAAAAACTGTTTTTT
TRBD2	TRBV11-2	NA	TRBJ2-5	CASSWTSGYQETQYF	TGTGCCAGCAGCTGGACTAGCGGGTACCAAGAGACCCAGTACTTC
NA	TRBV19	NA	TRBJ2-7	CASSPFGGYEQYF	TGTGCCAGTAGCCCCTTTGGTGGCTACGAGCAGTACTTC
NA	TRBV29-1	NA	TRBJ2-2	CSVEGPRGGELFF	TGCAGCGTCGAGGGCCCGCGGGGCGGGGAGCTGTTTTTT
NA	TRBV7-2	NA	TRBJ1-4	CASSTMGEKLFF	TGTGCCAGCAGCACCATGGGGGAAAAACTGTTTTTT
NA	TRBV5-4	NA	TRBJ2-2	CASSLHGGASNTGELFF	TGTGCCAGCAGCTTGCACGGCGGGGCCTCGAACACCGGGGAGCTGTTTTTT
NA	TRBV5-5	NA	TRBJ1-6	CASSLEWQAFKPLHF	TGTGCCAGCAGCTTGGAATGGCAGGCTTTTAAGCCCCTCCACTTT
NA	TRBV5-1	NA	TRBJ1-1	CASSLGAGSMNTEAFF	TGCGCCAGCAGCTTGGGTGCAGGTTCCATGAACACTGAAGCTTTCTTT
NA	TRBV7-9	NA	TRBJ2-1	CASSLLWQGNEQFF	TGTGCCAGCAGCTTACTTTGGCAGGGGAATGAGCAGTTCTTC